The 24 T cell receptor beta chains listed next were all sequenced from one sample in a study of blood T cells in healthy people across ages. A second about 7 to 12 cycle PCR used barcoded and J-beta primers. In TCRdb, the 5' RACE reads were re-called with MiXCR into one record per CDR3 protein. In the table there are 850,000 to 1,000,000 distinct CDR3 sequences, 48% of which are singletons. What was sequenced was blood. Receptors were obtained from a man aged 25 to 45 in good health.

As regards this clonotype: A junction end diverges from the germline sequence, so it may reflect a read error. V is TRBV4-1 and J is TRBJ2-1, with 9 bases fitting TRBD2. From germline, CDR1 is MGHRA and CDR2 YSYEKL. The CDR3 contains 19 residues. CDR3 DNA: TGCGCCGGCAGCCTCCCCCTAGGTTTGATTAGCGGGGGAGTACATGAGCAGTTCTTC. Residues: CAGSLPLGLISGGVHEQFF.

In DNA form, the CDR3 reads TGTGCCAGCAGTTTTTTAGCCGGCGAGCAGTACTTC. Protein: CASSFLAGEQYF. This rearrangement joins TRBV27 to TRBJ2-5; D not resolved. The J call is uncertain, as TRBJ2-7 better fits the DNA end. Per germline, CDR1 MNHEY and CDR2 SMNVEV (reference sequence). There are 12 residues in the CDR3.

This sequence joins TRBV6-1 and TRBJ2-3; 9 positions match TRBD1. CDR1 MNHNS and CDR2 SASEGT come from the germline V gene. The trim removed 0 bases at V and 5 bases at J, leaving 3 bases unmatched. The CDR3 is 15 residues long. This CDR3 reads CASSEADRGVDTQYF. CDR3 nucleotide sequence: TGTGCCAGCAGTGAAGCGGACAGGGGTGTAGATACGCAGTATTTT.

This clonotype was counted between two and nine times. J is TRBJ1-2 and V is TRBV20-1; 9 bases fit TRBD1. Looked up from germline, CDR1 is DFQATT and CDR2 is SNEGSKA (reference sequence). V lost 0 bases to trimming and J lost 7 bases; unmatched junction nucleotides: 6. CDR3 length: 14 amino acids. CDR3 DNA sequence: TGCAGTGCTAGAGATCCAACAGGGGGCACTGGCTACACCTTC. Protein product: CSARDPTGGTGYTF.

The J gene is TRBJ2-1, the V gene TRBV4-1; D not resolved. The germline V gene has CDR1 MGHRA and CDR2 YSYEKL. The V gene lost 1 base and the J gene lost 6 bases, with 13 bases spanning the gap. The CDR3 runs 15 residues. CDR3 amino acids: CASSQVAVKGNEQFF. CDR3 DNA: TGCGCCAGCAGCCAAGTGGCCGTAAAGGGCAATGAGCAGTTCTTC.

The V and J genes are TRBV12-3 or TRBV12-4 and TRBJ1-3; D not resolved. The V end was cut by 3 bases, the J end by 0 bases, with 6 bases between. The CDR3 covers 14 residues. Here the CDR3 DNA reads TGTGCCAGCAGTTTCCGAAGCTCTGGAAACACCATATATTTT. Translating gives CASSFRSSGNTIYF.

This clonotype was observed at least ten times. V is TRBV28 and J is TRBJ2-3; D remains ambiguous. Germline V lookup: CDR1 MDHEN, CDR2 SYDVKM. This CDR3 is built from 14 residues. The V end was cut by 2 bases, the J end by 2 bases, with 8 bases between. In nucleotides, the CDR3 is TGTGCCAGCAGTTTAGGTCCTATCACAGATACGCAGTATTTT. Translation gives CASSLGPITDTQYF.

The chain combines TRBV6-6 with TRBJ1-4, with D maybe TRBD1 (5 bases). The germline V gene encodes CDR1 MNHNY and CDR2 SVGAGI (reference sequence). V dropped 4 bases and J dropped 8 bases, with 17 bases sitting between them. CDR3 length equals 15 residues. The CDR3 spells CASSSLAGTEEKLFF. The DNA for the CDR3 is TGTGCCAGCAGTTCCCTAGCCGGGACGGAAGAAAAACTGTTTTTT.

The count of this clonotype is one. V and J are TRBV12-3 or TRBV12-4 and TRBJ1-1; D ambiguous. The CDR3 extends over 13 amino acids. Trimming removed 8 bases from V and 4 bases from J, with 14 bases in between. The CDR3 spells CASRRPPVTEAFF. For the CDR3, the DNA is TGTGCCAGCCGACGGCCCCCGGTCACTGAAGCTTTCTTT.

The V call is TRBV29-1, the J call TRBJ1-5; D call uncertain. The CDR3 totals 12 residues. Trimming shortened V by 4 bases and J by 3 bases, and 7 bases separated the two germline ends. Germline V gives CDR1 SQVTM, CDR2 ANQGSEA. The CDR3 sequence is CSVGTPNQPQHF. CDR3 sequence (DNA): TGCAGCGTTGGGACTCCCAATCAGCCCCAGCATTTT.

The genes are TRBV7-9 and TRBJ2-4; 8 bases match TRBD1. Germline trimming cut 1 base from V and 8 bases from J; bases unmatched to any gene: 7. Germline V gene data show CDR1 as SEHNR and CDR2 as FQNEAQ (reference sequence). The CDR3 totals 15 residues. CDR3 DNA sequence: TGTGCCAGCAGCTTAGGGACAGGGAGTTTTGACATTCAGTACTTC. Translation: CASSLGTGSFDIQYF.

The chain is built from TRBV4-1 and TRBJ1-1; D gene uncertain. The ends were cut back, 1 base at V and 7 bases at J, with 13 bases in the middle. Germline CDR1 reads MGHRA; CDR2 reads YSYEKL. This CDR3 has 14 amino acids. The CDR3 region is CASSQAKDVGEAFF. The CDR3 nucleotides are TGCGCCAGCAGCCAAGCCAAGGACGTCGGTGAAGCTTTCTTT.

This clonotype has only a few counts. The gene calls are TRBV12-3 or TRBV12-4 and TRBJ1-2; no clear D gene. V dropped 3 bases and J dropped 7 bases, with 9 bases sitting between them. CDR3 size: 12 residues. CDR3 amino acids: CASSFAPPGYTF. The CDR3 bases are TGTGCCAGCAGTTTTGCCCCCCCTGGCTACACCTTC.

V gene TRBV6-2 or TRBV6-3 combines with J gene TRBJ2-1; 12 bases line up with TRBD2. The CDR3 sequence is 17 residues long. Germline V lookup: CDR1 MNHEY, CDR2 SVGEGT. V dropped 4 bases and J dropped 0; count of bases not matched to a gene: 4. This CDR3 is CASSSRTSGASYNEQFF. The CDR3 nucleotides are TGTGCCAGCAGTTCCCGGACTAGCGGGGCCTCCTACAATGAGCAGTTCTTC.

This chain connects TRBV10-3 to TRBJ1-2; D gene ambiguous. CDR3 length equals 13 residues. Between the trimmed V and J ends, which lost 6 bases and 3 bases, there was a span of 11 bases. Germline V gene data show CDR1 as ENHRY and CDR2 as SYGVKD. The CDR3 region is CAIRGSEDYGYTF. CDR3 sequence (DNA): TGTGCCATCAGGGGGTCGGAAGACTATGGCTACACCTTC.

The chain is built from TRBV20-1 and TRBJ2-6, with D unresolved. CDR3 length: 12 residues. Germline V gene lookup returns CDR1 DFQATT and CDR2 SNEGSKA (reference sequence). V lost 5 bases to trimming and J lost 0 bases, with 2 bases between them. CDR3 in amino acids: CSAVSGANVLTF. Written as DNA, the CDR3 is TGCAGTGCTGTCTCTGGGGCCAACGTCCTGACTTTC.

V and J are TRBV10-2 and TRBJ1-2; the D gene is possibly TRBD1 (5 bases). Trimming removed 2 bases at V and 4 bases at J, with 17 bases between. Germline values: CDR1 WSHSY, CDR2 SAAADI. The CDR3 has 16 amino acids. CDR3 coding DNA: TGCGCCAGCAGTGAGATCTCCAGGGTTCACATCTATGGCTACACCTTC. Translation: CASSEISRVHIYGYTF.

The rearrangement links TRBV20-1 to TRBJ2-3; D not certain. The germline V gene encodes CDR1 DFQATT and CDR2 SNEGSKA (reference sequence). V shed 3 bases and J shed 2 bases, with 12 bases lying between them. This CDR3 has 14 residues. The CDR3 is CSASKRSVTDTQYF. For the CDR3, the DNA is TGCAGTGCTAGTAAAAGGTCCGTCACAGATACGCAGTATTTT.

CDR3: CASTTAGSPGNTIYF. CDR3 sequence (DNA): TGTGCCAGCACTACCGCAGGGTCCCCTGGAAACACCATATATTTT. This chain links TRBV28 with TRBJ1-3; D might be TRBD1 (5 bases). The V gene's germline CDR1 is MDHEN and CDR2 SYDVKM. This CDR3 comprises 15 residues. Trimming stripped 7 bases from V and 2 bases from J, with 15 bases between.

J is TRBJ1-2 and V is TRBV15; D is uncertain. Germline-derived CDR1 and CDR2 are LNHNV and YYDKDF (reference sequence). V was shortened by 0 bases and J by 3 bases, with 8 bases between the two germline ends. The CDR3 has 14 residues. CDR3 nucleotide sequence: TGTGCCACCAGCAGAGAGGGGATTTACTATGGCTACACCTTC. Translation: CATSREGIYYGYTF.

The V gene is TRBV5-1, the J gene TRBJ2-3; D uncertain. Looked up from germline, CDR1 is SGHRS and CDR2 is YFSETQ. The CDR3 runs to 14 residues. V was trimmed by 6 bases and J by 1 base, leaving 12 bases between them. As DNA, the CDR3 is TGCGCCAGCAAAGGGCAGTGGGGCACAGATACGCAGTATTTT. Protein sequence: CASKGQWGTDTQYF. The full variable domain, rest sourced from reference TRBV5-1 and TRBJ2-3, is KAGVTQTPRYLIKTRGQQVTLSCSPISGHRSVSWYQQTPGQGLQFLFEYFSETQRNKGNFPGRFSGRQFSNSRSEMNVSTLELGDSALYLCASKGQWGTDTQYFGPGTRLTVL.

A few counts support this clonotype. This chain connects TRBV30 to TRBJ2-3, with D possibly TRBD2 on 5 matching bases. Trimming removed 1 base at V and 9 bases at J, with 5 bases between. The germline V gene has CDR1 GTSNPN and CDR2 SVGIG (reference sequence). The CDR3 length is 10 residues. In DNA form, the CDR3 reads TGTGCCTGGAGTGGAGGGACGCAGTATTTT. This translates into CAWSGGTQYF.

The chain links TRBV7-8 to TRBJ2-7, with 7 nucleotides matching TRBD1. Germline loops: CDR1 SGHVS, CDR2 FQNEAQ. Trimming took 4 bases from V and 1 from J; bases not matched to a gene: 7. The CDR3 is 15 residues long. The CDR3 sequence is CASSYTGTVSYEQYF. CDR3 nucleotides: TGTGCCAGCAGCTACACCGGGACAGTATCCTACGAGCAGTACTTC. The full variable domain, rest sourced from reference TRBV7-8 and TRBJ2-7, is GAGVSQSPRYKVAKRGQDVALRCDPISGHVSLFWYQQALGQGPEFLTYFQNEAQLDKSGLPSDRFFAERPEGSVSTLKIQRTQQEDSAVYLCASSYTGTVSYEQYFGPGTRLTVT.

The chain couples TRBV28 to TRBJ1-1; D gene uncertain. Per germline, CDR1 MDHEN and CDR2 SYDVKM. V was pared by 5 bases and J by 3 bases, with 7 bases between. This CDR3 has 12 residues. CDR3 in DNA: TGTGCCAGCAGTCCCTTAGACACTGAAGCTTTCTTT. This gives the protein CASSPLDTEAFF.